The sequence of this T cell receptor (beta chain) was determined in a study of blood T cell repertoires in COVID-19. About the research overall: Acute and convalescent COVID-19 specimens originated in the United States, Italy and Spain. From T cells, B-cell-depleted T cells, or PBMCs came the material, which was cDNA or gDNA.

CDR3 length: 12 residues. The germline CDR1 and CDR2 sequences are LGHDT and YNNKEL (reference sequence). V was trimmed by 1 base and J by 9 bases, leaving 7 bases between them. Sequencing was performed with immunoSEQ multiplex PCR; in TCRdb, only in-frame clones are kept and a portion is missing. The sample carries over 450,000 clones, 85% to 90% recorded once. Seattle researchers signed up patients amid active infection and tracked them longitudinally. The sample consisted of peripheral blood. The V and J genes are TRBV3-1 (or the pseudogene TRBV3-2) and TRBJ2-1; D ambiguous. This receptor was taken from a man younger than 35 with COVID-19, enrolled during active disease. Written as DNA, the CDR3 is TGTGCCAGCAGCCAAGCGGTGAGTGAGCAGTTCTTC. It codes for CASSQAVSEQFF.